This T cell receptor (beta chain) is from a study of CD8+ T cells in alopecia areata. Study background: For 6 to 18 months, tofacitinib was taken, and 6 months off drug followed. General study results and limits: Compared with normal scalp, lesional scalp had higher clonality and more expanded CD8+ clones.

CDR1 and CDR2 from the germline V gene are MDHEN and SYDVKM. A total of 16 residues make up the CDR3, ends included. The treatment here: oral pan-JAK inhibitor, 5-10 mg twice daily. A few counts support this clone. Its matching antigen is unknown. It is unclear where the CDR3 begins or ends on the DNA, so no DNA is shown, and the CDR3 is as TCRdb lists it. cDNA serving as the sequencing template came from extracted, reverse transcribed RNA. Here immunoSEQ multiplex PCR was the method, and the copy in TCRdb shows in-frame clones only, minus some. The sample records 120,000 or so clones, over 55% being singletons.

The V call is TRBV28, the J call TRBJ2-2; TRBD1 is the table's D call, not checked against the DNA. The clonotype comes from a human donor with alopecia areata. Material: CD4+ T cells sorted from blood, obtained at week 4, from a patient treated with tofacitinib. The CDR3 sequence is CASSSSGQGHAGELFF.